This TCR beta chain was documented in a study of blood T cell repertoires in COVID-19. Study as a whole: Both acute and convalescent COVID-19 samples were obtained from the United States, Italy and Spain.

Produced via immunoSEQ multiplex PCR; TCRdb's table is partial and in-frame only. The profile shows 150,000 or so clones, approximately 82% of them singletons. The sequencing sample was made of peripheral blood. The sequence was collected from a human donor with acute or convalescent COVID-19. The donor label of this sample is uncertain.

This CDR3 reads CAWRQGTNYGYTF. CDR3 sequence (DNA): TGTGCCTGGCGACAGGGGACTAACTATGGCTACACCTTC. The V call is TRBV30, the J call TRBJ1-2; TRBD1 matches at 8 bases. V lost 5 bases and J lost 0; bases outside the gene matches: 2. CDR3 length: 13 residues. The germline V gene encodes CDR1 GTSNPN and CDR2 SVGIG (reference sequence).